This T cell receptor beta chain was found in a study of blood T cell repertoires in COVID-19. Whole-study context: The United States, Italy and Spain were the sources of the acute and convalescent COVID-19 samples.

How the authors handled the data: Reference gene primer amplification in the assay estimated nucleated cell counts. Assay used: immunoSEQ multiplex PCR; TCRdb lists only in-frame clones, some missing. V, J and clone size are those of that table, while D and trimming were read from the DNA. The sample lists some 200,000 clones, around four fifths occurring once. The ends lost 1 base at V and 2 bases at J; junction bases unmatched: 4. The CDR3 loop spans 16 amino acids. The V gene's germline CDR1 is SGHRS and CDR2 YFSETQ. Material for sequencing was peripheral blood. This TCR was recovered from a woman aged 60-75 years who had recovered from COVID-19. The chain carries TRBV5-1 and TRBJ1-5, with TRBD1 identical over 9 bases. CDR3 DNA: TGCGCCAGCAGCTTGACGGGACAGGGTGGCAATCAGCCCCAGCATTTT. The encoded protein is CASSLTGQGGNQPQHF.